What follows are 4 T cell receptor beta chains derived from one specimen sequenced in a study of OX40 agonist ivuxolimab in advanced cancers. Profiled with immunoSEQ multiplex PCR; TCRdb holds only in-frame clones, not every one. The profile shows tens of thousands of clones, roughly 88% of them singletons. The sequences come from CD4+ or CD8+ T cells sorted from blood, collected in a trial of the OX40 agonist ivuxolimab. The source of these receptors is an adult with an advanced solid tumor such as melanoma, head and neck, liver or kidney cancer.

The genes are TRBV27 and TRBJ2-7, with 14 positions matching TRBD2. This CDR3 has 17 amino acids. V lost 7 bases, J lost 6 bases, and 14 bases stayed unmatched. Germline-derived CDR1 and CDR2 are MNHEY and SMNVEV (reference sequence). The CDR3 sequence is CASTERLAGGPESEQYF. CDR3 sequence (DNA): TGTGCCAGCACGGAGAGACTAGCGGGAGGGCCAGAAAGCGAGCAGTACTTC.

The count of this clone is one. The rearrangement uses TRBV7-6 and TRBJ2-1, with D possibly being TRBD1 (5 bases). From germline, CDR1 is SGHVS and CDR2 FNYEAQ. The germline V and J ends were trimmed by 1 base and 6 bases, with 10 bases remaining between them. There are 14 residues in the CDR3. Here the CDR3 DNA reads TGTGCCAGCAGCTTAGACCCGGACACCAATGAGCAGTTCTTC. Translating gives CASSLDPDTNEQFF.

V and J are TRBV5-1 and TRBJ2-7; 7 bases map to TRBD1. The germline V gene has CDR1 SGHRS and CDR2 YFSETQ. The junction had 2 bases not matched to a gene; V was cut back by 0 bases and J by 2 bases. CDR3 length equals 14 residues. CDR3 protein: CASSLGTGTYEQYF. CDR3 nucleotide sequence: TGCGCCAGCAGCTTGGGGACAGGAACCTACGAGCAGTACTTC.

The CDR3 reads CASSLDTGFYEQYF. CDR3 DNA sequence: TGCGCCAGCAGCTTGGATACAGGATTCTACGAGCAGTACTTC. The J gene is TRBJ2-7, the V gene TRBV5-1, with D tentatively TRBD1 (5 bases). V lost 0 bases, J lost 3 bases, and 10 bases lay in between. Germline V CDR1 and CDR2: SGHRS, YFSETQ. The CDR3 sequence is 14 residues long.